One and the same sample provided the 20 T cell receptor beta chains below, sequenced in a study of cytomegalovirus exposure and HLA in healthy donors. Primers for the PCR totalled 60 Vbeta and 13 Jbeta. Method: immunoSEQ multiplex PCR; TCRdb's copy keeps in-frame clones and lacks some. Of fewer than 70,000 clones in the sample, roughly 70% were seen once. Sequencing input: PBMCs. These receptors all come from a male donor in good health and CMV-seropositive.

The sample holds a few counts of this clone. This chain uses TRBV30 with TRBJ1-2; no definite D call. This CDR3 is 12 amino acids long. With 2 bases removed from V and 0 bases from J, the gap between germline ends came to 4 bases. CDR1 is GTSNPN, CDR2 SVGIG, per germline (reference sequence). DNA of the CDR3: TGTGCCTGGAGTTTCTCTAACTATGGCTACACCTTC. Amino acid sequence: CAWSFSNYGYTF.

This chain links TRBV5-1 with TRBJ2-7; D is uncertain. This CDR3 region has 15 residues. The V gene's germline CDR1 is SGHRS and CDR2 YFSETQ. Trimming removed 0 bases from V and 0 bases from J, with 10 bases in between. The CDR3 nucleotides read TGCGCCAGCAGCTTGGGAATAGCTGACTCCTACGAGCAGTACTTC. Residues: CASSLGIADSYEQYF.

The CDR3 sequence: CASSLDLWDRESGYTF. DNA of the CDR3: TGTGCCAGCAGCTTAGATCTTTGGGACAGGGAATCTGGCTACACCTTC. The chain joins TRBV11-2 to TRBJ1-2, with 9 nucleotides matching TRBD1. CDR3 length: 16 amino acids. Looked up from germline, CDR1 is SGHAT and CDR2 is FQNNGV. The junction had 9 bases not matched to a gene; V was cut back by 0 bases and J by 7 bases.

The CDR3 here is CASSGGTSGEELFF. For the CDR3, the DNA is TGTGCCAGCAGCGGGGGGACTAGCGGGGAGGAGCTGTTTTTT. The chain is built from TRBV9 and TRBJ2-2, with 13 bases that match TRBD2. Germline-derived CDR1 and CDR2 are SGDLS and YYNGEE. The CDR3 runs to 14 residues. V shed 3 bases, J shed 10 bases, and the junction held 3 bases outside the gene matches.

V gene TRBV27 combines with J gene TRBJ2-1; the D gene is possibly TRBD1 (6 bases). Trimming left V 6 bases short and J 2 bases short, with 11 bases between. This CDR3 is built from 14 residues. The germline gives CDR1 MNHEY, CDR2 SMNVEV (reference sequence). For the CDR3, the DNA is TGTGCCAGCAGCTCGGACAGTGCCTACAATGAGCAGTTCTTC. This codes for CASSSDSAYNEQFF.

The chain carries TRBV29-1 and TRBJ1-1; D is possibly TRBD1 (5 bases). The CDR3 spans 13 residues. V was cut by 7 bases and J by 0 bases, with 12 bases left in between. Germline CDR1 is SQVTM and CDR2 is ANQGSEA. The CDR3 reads CSAARGMNTEAFF. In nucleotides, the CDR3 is TGCAGCGCCGCAAGGGGCATGAACACTGAAGCTTTCTTT.

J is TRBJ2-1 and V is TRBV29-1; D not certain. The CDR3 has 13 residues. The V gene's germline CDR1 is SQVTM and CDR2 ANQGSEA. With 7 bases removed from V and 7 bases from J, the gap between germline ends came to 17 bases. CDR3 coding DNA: TGCAGCGGGTCCGCCACTGCCGGGAATGAGCAGTTCTTC. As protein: CSGSATAGNEQFF.

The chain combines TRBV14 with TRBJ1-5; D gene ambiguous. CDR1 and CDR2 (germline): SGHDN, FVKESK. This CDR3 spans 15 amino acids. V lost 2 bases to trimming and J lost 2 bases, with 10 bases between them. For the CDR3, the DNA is TGTGCCAGCAGCCAACTAGACGGTCGCAATCAGCCCCAGCATTTT. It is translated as CASSQLDGRNQPQHF.

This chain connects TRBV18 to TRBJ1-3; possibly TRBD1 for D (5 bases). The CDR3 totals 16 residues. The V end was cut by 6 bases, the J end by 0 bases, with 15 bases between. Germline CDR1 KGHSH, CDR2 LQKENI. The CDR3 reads CASSTETALSGNTIYF. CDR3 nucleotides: TGTGCCAGCTCCACGGAGACAGCGCTCTCTGGAAACACCATATATTTT.

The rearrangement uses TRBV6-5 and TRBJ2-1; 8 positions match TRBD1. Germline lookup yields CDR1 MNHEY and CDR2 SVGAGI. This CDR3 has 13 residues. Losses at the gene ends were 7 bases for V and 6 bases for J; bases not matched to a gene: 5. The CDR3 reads CASNGQGGNEQFF. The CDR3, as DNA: TGTGCCAGCAACGGACAGGGCGGCAATGAGCAGTTCTTC.

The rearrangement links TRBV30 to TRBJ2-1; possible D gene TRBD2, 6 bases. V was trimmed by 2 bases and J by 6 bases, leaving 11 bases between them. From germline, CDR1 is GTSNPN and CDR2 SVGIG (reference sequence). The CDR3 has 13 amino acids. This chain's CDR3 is CAWSLGGINEQFF. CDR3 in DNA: TGTGCCTGGAGTTTAGGAGGGATCAATGAGCAGTTCTTC.

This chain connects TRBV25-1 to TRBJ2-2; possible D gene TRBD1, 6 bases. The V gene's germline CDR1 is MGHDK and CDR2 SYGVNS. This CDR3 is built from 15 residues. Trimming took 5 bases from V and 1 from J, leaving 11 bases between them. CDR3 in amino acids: CASSTRQENTGELFF. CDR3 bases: TGTGCCAGCAGTACCCGACAGGAGAACACCGGGGAGCTGTTTTTT.

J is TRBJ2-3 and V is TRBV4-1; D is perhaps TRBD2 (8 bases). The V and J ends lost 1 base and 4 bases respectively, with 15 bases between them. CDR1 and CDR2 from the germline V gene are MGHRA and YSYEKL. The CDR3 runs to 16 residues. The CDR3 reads CASSQGQGLDPDTQYF. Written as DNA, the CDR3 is TGCGCCAGCAGCCAAGGACAGGGACTAGACCCAGATACGCAGTATTTT.

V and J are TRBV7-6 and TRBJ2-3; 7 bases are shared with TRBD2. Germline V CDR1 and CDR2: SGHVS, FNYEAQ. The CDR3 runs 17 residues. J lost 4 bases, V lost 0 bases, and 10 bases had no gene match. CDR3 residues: CASSLAGFGGSSDTQYF. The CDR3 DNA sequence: TGTGCCAGCAGCTTAGCAGGTTTTGGCGGGAGTTCAGATACGCAGTATTTT.

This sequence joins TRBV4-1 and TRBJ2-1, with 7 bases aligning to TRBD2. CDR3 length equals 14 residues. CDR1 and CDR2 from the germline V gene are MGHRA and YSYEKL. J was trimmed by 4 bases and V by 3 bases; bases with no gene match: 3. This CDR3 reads CASSHERGYNEQFF. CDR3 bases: TGCGCCAGCAGCCATGAGCGGGGTTACAATGAGCAGTTCTTC.

In DNA, the CDR3 is TGCGCCAGCAGCTTGGTAACAGGGCTTAACACCGGGGAGCTGTTTTTT. Amino acid sequence: CASSLVTGLNTGELFF. The chain employs TRBV5-1 and TRBJ2-2, with D possibly TRBD1 on 6 matching bases. This CDR3 is 16 amino acids long. Germline V lookup: CDR1 SGHRS, CDR2 YFSETQ. Trimming took off 0 bases at V and 2 bases at J, with 11 bases between the two ends.

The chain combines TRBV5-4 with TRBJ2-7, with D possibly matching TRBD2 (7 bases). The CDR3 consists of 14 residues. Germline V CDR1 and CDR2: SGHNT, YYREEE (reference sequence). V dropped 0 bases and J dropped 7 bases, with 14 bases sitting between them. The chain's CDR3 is CASSLAGGRREQYF. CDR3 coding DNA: TGTGCCAGCAGCTTGGCCGGGGGGCGGAGGGAGCAGTACTTC.

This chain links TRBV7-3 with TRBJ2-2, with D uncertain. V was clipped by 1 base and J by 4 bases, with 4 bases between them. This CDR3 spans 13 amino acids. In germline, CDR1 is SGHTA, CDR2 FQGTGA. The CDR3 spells CASSLISTGELFF. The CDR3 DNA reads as TGTGCCAGCAGCTTAATCAGCACCGGGGAGCTGTTTTTT.

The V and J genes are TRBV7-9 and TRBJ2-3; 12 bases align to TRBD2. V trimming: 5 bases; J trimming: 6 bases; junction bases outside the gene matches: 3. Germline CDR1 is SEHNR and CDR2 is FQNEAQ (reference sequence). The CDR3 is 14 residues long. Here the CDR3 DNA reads TGTGCCAGCAGCCAGACTAGCGGGAGTGATACGCAGTATTTT. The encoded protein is CASSQTSGSDTQYF.

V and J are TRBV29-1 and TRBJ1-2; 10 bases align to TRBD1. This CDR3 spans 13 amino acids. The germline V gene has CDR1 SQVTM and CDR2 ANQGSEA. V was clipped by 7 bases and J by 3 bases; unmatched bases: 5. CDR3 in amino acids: CSARTGGDYGYTF. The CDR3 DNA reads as TGCAGCGCTAGGACAGGGGGGGACTATGGCTACACCTTC.